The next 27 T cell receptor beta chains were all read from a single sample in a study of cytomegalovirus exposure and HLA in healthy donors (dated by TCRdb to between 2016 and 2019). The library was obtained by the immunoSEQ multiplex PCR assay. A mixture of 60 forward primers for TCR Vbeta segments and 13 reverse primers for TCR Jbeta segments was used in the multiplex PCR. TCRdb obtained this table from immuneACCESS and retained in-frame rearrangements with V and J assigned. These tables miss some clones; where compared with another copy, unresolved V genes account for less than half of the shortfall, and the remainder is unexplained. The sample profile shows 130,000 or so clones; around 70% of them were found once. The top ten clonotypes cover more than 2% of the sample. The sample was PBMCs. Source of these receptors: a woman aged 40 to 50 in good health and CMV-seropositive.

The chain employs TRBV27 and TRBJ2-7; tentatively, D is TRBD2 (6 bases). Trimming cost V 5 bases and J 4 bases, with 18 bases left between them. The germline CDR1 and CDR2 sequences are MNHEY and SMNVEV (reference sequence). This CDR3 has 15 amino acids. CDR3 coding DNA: TGTGCCAGCAGTGCCACGTCCTCGCGGGGTTACGAGCAGTACTTC. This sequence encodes CASSATSSRGYEQYF.

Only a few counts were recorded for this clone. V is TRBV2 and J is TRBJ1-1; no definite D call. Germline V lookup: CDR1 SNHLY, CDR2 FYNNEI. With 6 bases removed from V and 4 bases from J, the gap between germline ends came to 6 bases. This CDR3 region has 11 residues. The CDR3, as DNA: TGTGCCAGCAGGGAGGGCACTGAAGCTTTCTTT. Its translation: CASREGTEAFF. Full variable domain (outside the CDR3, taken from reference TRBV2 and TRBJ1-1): EPEVTQTPSHQVTQMGQEVILRCVPISNHLYFYWYRQILGQKVEFLVSFYNNEISEKSEIFDDQFSVERPDGSNFTLKIRSTKLEDSAMYFCASREGTEAFFGQGTRLTVV.

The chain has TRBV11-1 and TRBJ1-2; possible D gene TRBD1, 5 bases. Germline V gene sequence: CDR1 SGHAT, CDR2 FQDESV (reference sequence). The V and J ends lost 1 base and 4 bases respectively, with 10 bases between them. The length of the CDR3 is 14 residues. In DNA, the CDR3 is TGTGCCAGCAGCTTAGGAGCGGGGGTCTATGGCTACACCTTC. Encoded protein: CASSLGAGVYGYTF.

CDR3 sequence reads: CASSLDRRYEQYF. The CDR3 region has the DNA TGTGCCAGCAGCTTAGACAGGCGCTACGAGCAGTACTTC. The V call is TRBV7-3, the J call TRBJ2-7; a possible D gene is TRBD1 (6 bases). CDR1 is SGHTA, CDR2 FQGTGA, per germline. Trimming pared 2 bases from V and 3 bases from J, leaving 8 bases between. The CDR3 runs 13 residues.

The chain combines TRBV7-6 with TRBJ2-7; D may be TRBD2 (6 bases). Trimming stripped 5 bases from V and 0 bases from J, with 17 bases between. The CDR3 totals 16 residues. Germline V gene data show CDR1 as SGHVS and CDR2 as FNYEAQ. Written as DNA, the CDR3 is TGTGCCAGCAGCGCAGCCTGGGACTCTAGCTCCTACGAGCAGTACTTC. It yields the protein CASSAAWDSSSYEQYF. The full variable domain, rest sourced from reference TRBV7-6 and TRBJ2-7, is GAGVSQSPRYKVTKRGQDVALRCDPISGHVSLYWYRQALGQGPEFLTYFNYEAQQDKSGLPNDRFSAERPEGSISTLTIQRTEQRDSAMYRCASSAAWDSSSYEQYFGPGTRLTVT.

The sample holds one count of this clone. CDR3 sequence: CASSPPQGSRETQYF. The DNA of the CDR3 is TGTGCCAGCTCACCACCCCAGGGAAGCAGGGAGACCCAGTACTTC. The rearrangement joins TRBV18 to TRBJ2-5, with TRBD1 as a possible D gene (5 bases). Trimming pared 0 bases from V and 5 bases from J, leaving 13 bases between. The CDR3 has 15 residues. Per the germline V gene, CDR1 is KGHSH and CDR2 is LQKENI. Full variable domain (rest looked up from reference TRBV18 and TRBJ2-5): NAGVMQNPRHLVRRRGQEARLRCSPMKGHSHVYWYRQLPEEGLKFMVYLQKENIIDESGMPKERFSAEFPKEGPSILRIQQVVRGDSAAYFCASSPPQGSRETQYFGPGTRLLVL.

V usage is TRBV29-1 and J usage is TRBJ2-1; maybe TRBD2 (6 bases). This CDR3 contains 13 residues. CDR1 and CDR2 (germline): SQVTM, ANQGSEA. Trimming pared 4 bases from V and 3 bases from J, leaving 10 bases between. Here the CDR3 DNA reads TGCAGCGTTGTGGGCGGGATCTACAATGAGCAGTTCTTC. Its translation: CSVVGGIYNEQFF.

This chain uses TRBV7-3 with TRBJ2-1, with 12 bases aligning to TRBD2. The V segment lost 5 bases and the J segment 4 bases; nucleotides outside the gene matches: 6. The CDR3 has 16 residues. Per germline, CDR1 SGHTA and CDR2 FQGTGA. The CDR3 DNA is TGTGCCAGCAGCCCTTCGACTAGCGGGGGTTACAATGAGCAGTTCTTC. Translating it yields CASSPSTSGGYNEQFF.

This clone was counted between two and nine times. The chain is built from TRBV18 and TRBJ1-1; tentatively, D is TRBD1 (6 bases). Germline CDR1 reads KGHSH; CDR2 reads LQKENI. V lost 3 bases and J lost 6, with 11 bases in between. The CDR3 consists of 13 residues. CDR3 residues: CASSPNRAAEAFF. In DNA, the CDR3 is TGTGCCAGCTCACCGAACAGGGCGGCTGAAGCTTTCTTT.

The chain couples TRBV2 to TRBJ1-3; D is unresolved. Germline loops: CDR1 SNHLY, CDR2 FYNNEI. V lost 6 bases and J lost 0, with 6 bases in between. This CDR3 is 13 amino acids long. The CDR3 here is CASSLSSGNTIYF. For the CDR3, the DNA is TGTGCCAGCAGCCTGAGCTCTGGAAACACCATATATTTT.

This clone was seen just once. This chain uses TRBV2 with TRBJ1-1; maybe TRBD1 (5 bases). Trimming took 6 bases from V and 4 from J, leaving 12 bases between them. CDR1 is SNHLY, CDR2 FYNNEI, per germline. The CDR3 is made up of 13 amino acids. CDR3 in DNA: TGTGCCAGCAGCGTCGACAGTGCCACTGAAGCTTTCTTT. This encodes CASSVDSATEAFF.

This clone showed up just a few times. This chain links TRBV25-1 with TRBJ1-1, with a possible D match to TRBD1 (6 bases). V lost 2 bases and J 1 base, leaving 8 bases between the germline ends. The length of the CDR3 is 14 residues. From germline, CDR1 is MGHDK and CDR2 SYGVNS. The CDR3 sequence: CASSEQGRNTEAFF. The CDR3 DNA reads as TGTGCCAGCAGTGAACAGGGGCGGAACACTGAAGCTTTCTTT.

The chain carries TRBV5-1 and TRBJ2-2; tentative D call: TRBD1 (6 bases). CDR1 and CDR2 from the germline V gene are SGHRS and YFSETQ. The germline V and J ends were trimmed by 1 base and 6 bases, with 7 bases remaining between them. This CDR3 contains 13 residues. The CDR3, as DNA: TGCGCCAGCAGCTTGAAGGGGGCCGGGGAGCTGTTTTTT. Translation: CASSLKGAGELFF.

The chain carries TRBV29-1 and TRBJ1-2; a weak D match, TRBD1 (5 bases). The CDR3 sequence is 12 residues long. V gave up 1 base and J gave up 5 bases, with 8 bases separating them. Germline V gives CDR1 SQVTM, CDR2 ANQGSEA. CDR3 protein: CSVEATEYGYTF. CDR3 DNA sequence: TGCAGCGTTGAAGCGACAGAATATGGCTACACCTTC.

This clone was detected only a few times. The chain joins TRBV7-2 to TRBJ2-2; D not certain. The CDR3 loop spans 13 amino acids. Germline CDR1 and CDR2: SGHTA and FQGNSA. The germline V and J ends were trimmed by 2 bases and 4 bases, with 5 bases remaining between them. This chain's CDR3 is CASSLWPTGELFF. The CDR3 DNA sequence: TGTGCCAGCAGCTTATGGCCCACCGGGGAGCTGTTTTTT.

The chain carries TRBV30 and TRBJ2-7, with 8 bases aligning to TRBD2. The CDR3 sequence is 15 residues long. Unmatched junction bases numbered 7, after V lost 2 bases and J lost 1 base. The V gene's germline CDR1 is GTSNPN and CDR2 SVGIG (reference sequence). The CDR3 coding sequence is TGTGCCTGGAGTCCCGGGAGGGGGTCGTCCTACGAGCAGTACTTC. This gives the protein CAWSPGRGSSYEQYF.

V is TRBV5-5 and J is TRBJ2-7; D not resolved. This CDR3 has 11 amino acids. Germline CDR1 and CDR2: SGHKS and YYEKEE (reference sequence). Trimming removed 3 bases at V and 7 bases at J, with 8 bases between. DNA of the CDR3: TGTGCCAGCAGCTCTTTTGAGGAGCAGTACTTC. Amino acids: CASSSFEEQYF. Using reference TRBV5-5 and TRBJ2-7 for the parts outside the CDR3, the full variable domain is DAGVTQSPTHLIKTRGQQVTLRCSPISGHKSVSWYQQVLGQGPQFIFQYYEKEERGRGNFPDRFSARQFPNYSSELNVNALLLGDSALYLCASSSFEEQYFGPGTRLTVT.

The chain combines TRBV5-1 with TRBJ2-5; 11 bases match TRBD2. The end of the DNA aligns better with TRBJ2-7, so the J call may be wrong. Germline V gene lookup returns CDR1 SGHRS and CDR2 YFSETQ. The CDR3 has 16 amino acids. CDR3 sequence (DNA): TGCGCCAGCAGCTTGACCGGGACTAGCGGCTCCTACGAGCAGTACTTC. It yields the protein CASSLTGTSGSYEQYF.

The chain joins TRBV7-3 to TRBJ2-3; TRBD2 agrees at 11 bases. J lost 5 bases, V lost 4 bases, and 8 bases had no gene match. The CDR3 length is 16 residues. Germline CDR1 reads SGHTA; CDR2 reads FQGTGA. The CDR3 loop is CASSSPLAGVEDTQYF. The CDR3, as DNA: TGTGCCAGCAGCTCCCCACTAGCGGGGGTCGAAGATACGCAGTATTTT.

The CDR3 loop reads CASPLGYPGQGPRATEAFF. The CDR3 DNA reads TGCGCCAGCCCTTTGGGATATCCGGGACAGGGGCCGAGGGCCACTGAAGCTTTCTTT. V is TRBV10-1 and J is TRBJ1-1; 10 bases are shared with TRBD1. V gave up 8 bases and J gave up 4 bases; unmatched junction bases: 22. The CDR3 is 19 residues long. The germline V gene has CDR1 WNHNN and CDR2 SYGVQD (reference sequence).

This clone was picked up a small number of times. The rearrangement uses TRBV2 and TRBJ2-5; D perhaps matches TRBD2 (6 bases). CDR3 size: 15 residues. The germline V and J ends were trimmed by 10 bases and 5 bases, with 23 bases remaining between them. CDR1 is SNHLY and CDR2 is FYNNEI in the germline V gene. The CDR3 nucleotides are TGTGCCACCCGGAATCGGCGGGGATTTAGGGAGACCCAGTACTTC. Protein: CATRNRRGFRETQYF.

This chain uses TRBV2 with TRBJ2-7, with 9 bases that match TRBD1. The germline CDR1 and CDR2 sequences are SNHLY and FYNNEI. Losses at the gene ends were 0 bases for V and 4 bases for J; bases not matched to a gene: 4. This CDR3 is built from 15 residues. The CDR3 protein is CASSEADRGKYEQYF. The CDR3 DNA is TGTGCCAGCAGTGAAGCAGACAGGGGGAAGTACGAGCAGTACTTC.

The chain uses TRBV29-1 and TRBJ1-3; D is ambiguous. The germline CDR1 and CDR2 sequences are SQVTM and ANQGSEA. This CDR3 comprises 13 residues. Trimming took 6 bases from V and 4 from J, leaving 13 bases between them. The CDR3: CSVSSGVGNTIYF. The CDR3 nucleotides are TGCAGCGTCTCTTCCGGGGTGGGAAACACCATATATTTT.

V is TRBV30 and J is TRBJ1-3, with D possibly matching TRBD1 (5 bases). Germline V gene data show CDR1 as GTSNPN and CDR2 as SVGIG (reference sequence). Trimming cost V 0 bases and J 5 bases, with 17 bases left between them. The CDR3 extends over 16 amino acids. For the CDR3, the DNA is TGTGCCTGGAGTGTACCAGGGAACTTTGTTAGAAACACCATATATTTT. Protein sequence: CAWSVPGNFVRNTIYF.

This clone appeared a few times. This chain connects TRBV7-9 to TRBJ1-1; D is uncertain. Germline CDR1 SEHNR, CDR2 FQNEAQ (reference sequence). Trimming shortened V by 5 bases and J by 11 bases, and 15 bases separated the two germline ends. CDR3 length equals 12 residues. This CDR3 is CASSLDGRRAFF. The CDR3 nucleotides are TGTGCCAGCAGCCTCGACGGGAGGAGGGCTTTCTTT.

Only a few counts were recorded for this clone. CDR3 nucleotides: TGCGCCAGCAGTGAGAGGGACAGGGGGAACTATGGCTACACCTTC. It translates to CASSERDRGNYGYTF. The genes are TRBV4-3 and TRBJ1-2; 11 bases are shared with TRBD1. V shed 6 bases and J 2 bases; nucleotides not matched to a gene: 5. Germline values: CDR1 LGHNA, CDR2 YSLEER. The CDR3 has 15 residues.

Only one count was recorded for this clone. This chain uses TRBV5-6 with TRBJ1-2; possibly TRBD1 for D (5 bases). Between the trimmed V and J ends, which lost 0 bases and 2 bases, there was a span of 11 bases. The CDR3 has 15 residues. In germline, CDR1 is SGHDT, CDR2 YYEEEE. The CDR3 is CASSLGAGINYGYTF. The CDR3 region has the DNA TGTGCCAGCAGCTTGGGGGCAGGGATCAACTATGGCTACACCTTC.